These 6 T cell receptor beta chains were all obtained from the same sample, sequenced in a study of radiotherapy plus CTLA-4 blockade in lung cancer. The assay was immunoSEQ multiplex PCR, and TCRdb's table has in-frame clones only and misses some. The table has about 87,000 clones, more than 85% seen once. This specimen consisted of peripheral blood, obtained from a patient treated with radiotherapy plus ipilimumab. The receptors come from a human donor with non-small cell lung cancer that progressed on radiotherapy plus ipilimumab.

The rearrangement joins TRBV4-2 to TRBJ1-2; 7 bases agree with TRBD1. This CDR3 has 15 residues. CDR1 is LGHNA and CDR2 is YNFKEQ in the germline V gene. The J segment lost 2 bases and the V segment lost 0 bases, leaving 3 bases of the junction unmatched. Here the CDR3 DNA reads TGTGCCAGCAGCCAAGAAGACAGGGCAAACTATGGCTACACCTTC. It codes for CASSQEDRANYGYTF.

The CDR3 nucleotides are TGTGCCAGCAGCTTAGGGTCGGCTAGCGAGGCGCAGTACTTC. Amino acid sequence: CASSLGSASEAQYF. V usage is TRBV7-2 and J usage is TRBJ2-7; the D gene is possibly TRBD2 (6 bases). This CDR3 contains 14 residues. The germline V and J ends were trimmed by 1 base and 9 bases, with 16 bases remaining between them. In germline, CDR1 is SGHTA, CDR2 FQGNSA.

The chain has TRBV11-3 and TRBJ1-2; D is uncertain. The CDR3 covers 13 residues. Trimming pared 5 bases from V and 8 bases from J, leaving 15 bases between. CDR1 and CDR2 (germline): SGHNT, YENEEA. The CDR3 loop is CASSPTDSWGYTF. The CDR3 DNA follows: TGTGCCAGCAGCCCCACGGATTCTTGGGGCTACACCTTC.

The chain uses TRBV4-2 and TRBJ1-3, with 11 bases aligning to TRBD1. Germline CDR1 reads LGHNA; CDR2 reads YNFKEQ. V was clipped by 3 bases and J by 3 bases; unmatched bases: 4. This CDR3 spans 16 amino acids. In DNA, the CDR3 is TGTGCCAGCAGCCACCGGGACAGGGGGTTTGGAAACACCATATATTTT. Its translation: CASSHRDRGFGNTIYF.

The rearrangement links TRBV4-1 to TRBJ2-7; 8 nucleotides match TRBD2. V lost 3 bases and J lost 0; bases outside the gene matches: 10. Germline V gene data show CDR1 as MGHRA and CDR2 as YSYEKL. This CDR3 spans 17 amino acids. The CDR3 spells CASSQSVGGGLSYEQYF. CDR3 in DNA: TGCGCCAGCAGCCAGTCCGTAGGCGGGGGGCTCTCCTACGAGCAGTACTTC.

J is TRBJ1-2 and V is TRBV19; 7 positions agree with TRBD1. The CDR3 totals 17 residues. Germline V gene lookup returns CDR1 LNHDA and CDR2 SQIVND (reference sequence). The junction had 16 bases not matched to a gene; V was cut back by 4 bases and J by 5 bases. The CDR3 here is CASSNLNNPGQQYGYTF. The CDR3 coding sequence is TGTGCCAGTAGTAACCTCAACAATCCGGGACAGCAATATGGCTACACCTTC.